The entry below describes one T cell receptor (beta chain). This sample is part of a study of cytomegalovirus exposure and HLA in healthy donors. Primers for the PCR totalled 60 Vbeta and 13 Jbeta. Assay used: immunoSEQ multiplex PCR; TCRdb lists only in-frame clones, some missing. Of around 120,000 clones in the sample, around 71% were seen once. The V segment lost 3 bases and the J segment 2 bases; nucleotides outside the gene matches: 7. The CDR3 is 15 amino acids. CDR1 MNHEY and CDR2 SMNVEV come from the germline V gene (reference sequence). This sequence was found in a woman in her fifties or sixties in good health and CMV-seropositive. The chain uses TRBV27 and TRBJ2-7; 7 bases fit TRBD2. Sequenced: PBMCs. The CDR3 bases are TGTGCCAGCAGTTTTGGGGAGGGGTTTGCCTACGAGCAGTACTTC. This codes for CASSFGEGFAYEQYF.